This TCR beta chain appears in the sequencing data of a study of cytomegalovirus exposure and HLA in healthy donors. General study points: The HLA-A and HLA-B alleles of most subjects were reportedly predicted accurately from TCR beta sequences. Sequence variants that were highly shared formed a cluster that was likely a sequencing artifact.

The PCR employed 60 Vbeta primers together with 13 Jbeta primers. Produced via immunoSEQ multiplex PCR; TCRdb's table is partial and in-frame only. Among approximately 92,000 clones listed, about 76% were seen once. A note on this clone: What it binds is unknown.

V lost 8 bases and J lost 0, with 17 bases in between. The CDR3 length is 16 residues. Germline assignment: CDR1 LNHDA and CDR2 SQIVND (reference sequence). The source is a woman aged 65 to 85 in good health and CMV-seropositive. Sequencing was performed on PBMCs. This chain joins TRBV19 and TRBJ1-5; D is possibly TRBD1 (5 bases). CDR3 nucleotide sequence: TGTGCCAGTCTTGGAGGGGCGGCCCATAGCAATCAGCCCCAGCATTTT. It is translated as CASLGGAAHSNQPQHF.